A selection of T cell receptor beta chains follows, all from one sample in a study of early T cells in non-severe SARS-CoV-2 infection. One entry per CDR3 protein, called by TCRdb with MiXCR from the 5' RACE reads. The table has about 33,000 distinct CDR3 sequences, around 4.6% seen once. The source material was whole blood. These receptors originate from an adult who was a healthcare worker with PCR-confirmed SARS-CoV-2 infection or an uninfected control (not recorded which). Both conserved end residues are part of each CDR3.

v_gene	j_gene	CDR3aa
TRBV20-1	TRBJ2-2	CSATQAGGKYTGELFF
TRBV12-5	TRBJ1-5	CASGLVSQGAQHF
TRBV19	TRBJ1-5	CASRMTGGNQPQHF
TRBV6-4	TRBJ2-3	CASTPRDSSNHFTDTQYF
TRBV19	TRBJ1-1	CASSITWGTEAFF
TRBV4-2	TRBJ1-1	CASSQESTGQGKAFF
TRBV19	TRBJ2-3	CASSTGSGTDTQYF
TRBV6-2/TRBV6-3	TRBJ2-7	CASSRGTETYEQYF
TRBV6-5	TRBJ2-7	CASSLGARPAYEQYF
TRBV20-1	TRBJ1-5	CSARTQGAGQPQHF
TRBV11-2	TRBJ2-3	CASSSTLLAWADTQYF
TRBV11-2	TRBJ1-1	CASSLGRHAEAFF
TRBV6-6	TRBJ1-1	CASSPPGRGNTEAFF
TRBV6-6	TRBJ2-7	CASSYHRDSSYEQYF
TRBV7-2	TRBJ2-7	CASSSNRGYEQYF
TRBV5-1	TRBJ1-1	CASSPGIRDTEAFF
TRBV19	TRBJ1-4	CASSNPQGKEKLFF
TRBV6-1	TRBJ2-7	CASSEVMGTSSSYEQYF
TRBV11-2	TRBJ2-7	CASSLGLEQYF
TRBV20-1	TRBJ2-2	CSAPREQGELFF
TRBV12-3/TRBV12-4	TRBJ2-1	CASRKRDAYNEQFF
TRBV4-1	TRBJ1-5	CASSQLLGGSNQPQHF
TRBV6-6	TRBJ1-5	CASSIQPRQPQHF
TRBV28	TRBJ1-2	CASSLIDKTNYGYTF
TRBV12-5	TRBJ2-7	CASGNYEQYF
TRBV15	TRBJ1-1	CATSRDLALMNTEAFF
TRBV28	TRBJ2-2	CASSALQGRTGELFF
TRBV15	TRBJ2-1	CATSSSVNNEQFF
TRBV4-2	TRBJ2-3	CASSPRTTSTDTQYF
TRBV7-2	TRBJ2-7	CASSLAPSGEQYF
TRBV2	TRBJ2-5	CASRVGHGETQYF
TRBV19	TRBJ2-3	CASGAPSDGGTQYF
TRBV5-6	TRBJ1-2	CASSPDRGDNRYGYTF
TRBV2	TRBJ2-7	CASSDLAAYEQYF
TRBV20-1	TRBJ1-1	CSARGGQVNTEAFF
TRBV6-1	TRBJ2-3	CASSEVGRADTQYF
TRBV4-3	TRBJ2-7	CASSQAAGSREQYF
TRBV11-2	TRBJ2-3	CASSTLSGGAKPDTQYF
TRBV28	TRBJ2-7	CASSFAPQGFLFYEQYF
TRBV3-1	TRBJ1-1	CASRSVGGTEAFF